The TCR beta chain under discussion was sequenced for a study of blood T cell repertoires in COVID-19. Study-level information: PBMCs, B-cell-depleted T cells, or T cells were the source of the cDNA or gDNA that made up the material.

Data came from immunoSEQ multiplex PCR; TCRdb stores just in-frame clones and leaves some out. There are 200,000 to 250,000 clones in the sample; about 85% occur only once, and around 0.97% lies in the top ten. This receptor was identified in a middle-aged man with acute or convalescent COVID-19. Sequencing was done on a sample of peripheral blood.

DNA for the CDR3: TGTGCCAGCAGCTTAAATCCGGGACTAGCGGGGGGCTACGAGCAGTACTTC. It codes for CASSLNPGLAGGYEQYF. V is TRBV11-2 and J is TRBJ2-7; TRBD2 matches 15 bases. Germline V gene lookup returns CDR1 SGHAT and CDR2 FQNNGV. This CDR3 is 17 amino acids long. Trimming took 2 bases from V and 3 from J; bases not matched to a gene: 5.